This TCR beta chain was captured in a study of cytomegalovirus exposure and HLA in healthy donors. Study context: Drawn from HLA-typed donors, about 85 million unique TCRs were held in an early data release. Among 398 genotyped donors, 65% to 90% fell in the Caucasian-associated ancestry cluster. The study, taken as a whole, reports: Within the data, a cluster of highly shared sequence variants was likely a sequencing artifact. V- and J-gene trimming in TCR beta was tied to a missense DCLRE1C variant by an analysis performed later.

Both 60 Vbeta primers and 13 Jbeta primers went into the PCR. The table came from immunoSEQ multiplex PCR; TCRdb's copy has only in-frame clones and leaves some out. The repertoire holds roughly 200,000 clones, with 70% to 80% as singletons. The V and J ends lost 0 bases and 2 bases, in that order; junction bases with no gene match: 8. The CDR3 is 19 amino acids. Germline values: CDR1 SGHVS, CDR2 FNYEAQ. On this clone itself: The antigen is undetermined.

The sample was PBMCs. The clonotype originates from a girl under 18 in good health and CMV-seropositive. The rearrangement joins TRBV7-6 to TRBJ2-7, with 15 bases aligning to TRBD2. The CDR3 loop reads CASSLASGTSGGYTYEQYF. As DNA, the CDR3 is TGTGCCAGCAGCTTAGCCTCCGGGACTAGCGGGGGGTACACCTACGAGCAGTACTTC.